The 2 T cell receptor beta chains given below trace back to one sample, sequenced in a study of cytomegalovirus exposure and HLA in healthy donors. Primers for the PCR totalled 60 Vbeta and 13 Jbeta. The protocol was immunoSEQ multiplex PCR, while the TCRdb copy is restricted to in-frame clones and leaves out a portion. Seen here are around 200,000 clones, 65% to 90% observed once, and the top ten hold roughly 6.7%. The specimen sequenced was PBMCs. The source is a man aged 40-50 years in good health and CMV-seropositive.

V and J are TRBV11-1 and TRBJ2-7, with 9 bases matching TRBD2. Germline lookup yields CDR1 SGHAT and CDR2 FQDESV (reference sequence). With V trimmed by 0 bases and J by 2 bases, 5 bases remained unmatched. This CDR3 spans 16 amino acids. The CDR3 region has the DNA TGTGCCAGCAGCTTAGCACCCAGCGGGGGGACCTACGAGCAGTACTTC. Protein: CASSLAPSGGTYEQYF. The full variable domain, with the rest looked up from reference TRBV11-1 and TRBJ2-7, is EAEVAQSPRYKITEKSQAVAFWCDPISGHATLYWYRQILGQGPELLVQFQDESVVDDSQLPKDRFSAERLKGVDSTLKIQPAELGDSAMYLCASSLAPSGGTYEQYFGPGTRLTVT.

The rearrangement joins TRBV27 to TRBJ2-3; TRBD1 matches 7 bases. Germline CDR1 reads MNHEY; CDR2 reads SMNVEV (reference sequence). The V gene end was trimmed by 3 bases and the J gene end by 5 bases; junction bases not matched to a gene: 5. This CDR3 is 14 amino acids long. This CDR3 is CASSFQQGIDTQYF. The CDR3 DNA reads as TGTGCCAGCAGTTTCCAACAGGGGATAGATACGCAGTATTTT.